This TCR beta chain was sequenced for a study of blood T cell repertoires in COVID-19. At the level of the study: T cells, B-cell-depleted T cells, or PBMCs supplied cDNA or gDNA.

Original analysis: Estimation of nucleated cell counts relied on the amplification of reference gene primers. TCRdb's copy holds only in-frame clones and misses some; the assay was immunoSEQ multiplex PCR. V, J and clone size derive from that table, while D and trimming were established from the DNA sequence. This sample has about 97,000 clones, with around nine tenths found just once. The junction had 12 bases not matched to a gene; V was cut back by 4 bases and J by 1 base. Looked up from germline, CDR1 is SGHRS and CDR2 is YFSETQ. The CDR3 loop spans 17 amino acids. Input material: peripheral blood. This chain joins TRBV5-1 and TRBJ1-1, with 8 bases that match TRBD1. This receptor was identified in a man aged 60 to 69 with acute or convalescent COVID-19. Written as DNA, the CDR3 is TGCGCCAGCAGCGAGACAGGGGACGTCCTTGGGAACACTGAAGCTTTCTTT. Translated: CASSETGDVLGNTEAFF. Full variable domain (outside the CDR3, taken from reference TRBV5-1 and TRBJ1-1): KAGVTQTPRYLIKTRGQQVTLSCSPISGHRSVSWYQQTPGQGLQFLFEYFSETQRNKGNFPGRFSGRQFSNSRSEMNVSTLELGDSALYLCASSETGDVLGNTEAFFGQGTRLTVV.